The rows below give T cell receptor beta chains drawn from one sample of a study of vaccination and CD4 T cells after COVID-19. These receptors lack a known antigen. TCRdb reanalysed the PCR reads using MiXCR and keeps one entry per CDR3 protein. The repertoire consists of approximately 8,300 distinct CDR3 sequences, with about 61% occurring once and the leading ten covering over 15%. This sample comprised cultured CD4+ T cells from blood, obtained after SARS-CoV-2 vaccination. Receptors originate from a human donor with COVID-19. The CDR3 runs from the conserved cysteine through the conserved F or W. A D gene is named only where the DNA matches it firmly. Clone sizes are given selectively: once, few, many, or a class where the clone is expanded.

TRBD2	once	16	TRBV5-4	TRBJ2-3	TGTGCCAGCAGCTTGGCAGCGGGGGGTATCGGGGATACGCAGTATTTT	CASSLAAGGIGDTQYF
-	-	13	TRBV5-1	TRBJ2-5	TGCGCCAGCAGCTTGCAGGGGACAGAGACCCAGTACTTC	CASSLQGTETQYF
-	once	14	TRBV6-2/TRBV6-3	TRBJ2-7	TGTGCCAGCAGGCGGGGGACAGGACTCTACGAGCAGTACTTC	CASRRGTGLYEQYF
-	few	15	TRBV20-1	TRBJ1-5	TGCAGTGCTAGAGATGCCGGGTTTATCAATCAGCCCCAGCATTTT	CSARDAGFINQPQHF
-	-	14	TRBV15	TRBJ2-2	TGTGCCACCAGCAGAGATCCTTTTCGAGGGGAGCTGTTTTTT	CATSRDPFRGELFF
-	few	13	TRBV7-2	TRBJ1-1	TGTGCCAGCAGCTTAGCGGGGGCCACTGAAGCTTTCTTT	CASSLAGATEAFF
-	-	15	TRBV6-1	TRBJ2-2	TGTGCCAGCAGTCAGGGGAACAGTAACACCGGGGAGCTGTTTTTT	CASSQGNSNTGELFF
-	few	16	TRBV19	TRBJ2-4	TGTGCCAGTAGTCGGGACACAGGACTAGCCAAAAACATTCAGTACTTC	CASSRDTGLAKNIQYF
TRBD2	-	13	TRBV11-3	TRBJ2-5	TGTGCCAGCCGGACTAGCGGACAAGAGACCCAGTACTTC	CASRTSGQETQYF
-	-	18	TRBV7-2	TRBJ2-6	TGTGCCAGCAGGAGGGGGTTAGGGGTCCCCTCTGGGGCCAACGTCCTGACTTTC	CASRRGLGVPSGANVLTF
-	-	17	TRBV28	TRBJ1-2	TGTGCCAGCACCCCGACACGGCCCCAGGGTTTTGACTATGGCTACACCTTC	CASTPTRPQGFDYGYTF
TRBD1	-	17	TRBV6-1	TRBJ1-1	TGTGCCAGCATTATAAATCAATCCGGGACAGATAACACTGAAGCTTTCTTT	CASIINQSGTDNTEAFF
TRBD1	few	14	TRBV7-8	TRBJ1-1	TGTGCCAGCAGCTTCCCGGACAGGGAAACTGAAGCTTTCTTT	CASSFPDRETEAFF
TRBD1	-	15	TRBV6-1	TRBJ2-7	TGTGCCGGCAGGGAACCGGGACAGGGGGCATACGAGCAGTACTTC	CAGREPGQGAYEQYF
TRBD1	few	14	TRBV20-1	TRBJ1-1	TGCAGTGCTAGAGTGGGACAGTCTTACACTGAAGCTTTCTTT	CSARVGQSYTEAFF
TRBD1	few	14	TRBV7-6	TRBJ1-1	TGTGCCAGCAGCCCCGGACAGGGAGGCACTGAAGCTTTCTTT	CASSPGQGGTEAFF
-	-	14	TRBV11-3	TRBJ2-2	TGTGCCAGCAGCTTAGTAATAGCCACCGGGGAGCTGTTTTTT	CASSLVIATGELFF
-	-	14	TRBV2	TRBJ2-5	TGTGCCAGCAGTGATCCCCCAGGAAAAGAGACCCAGTACTTC	CASSDPPGKETQYF
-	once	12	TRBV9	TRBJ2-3	TGTGCCAGCAGCGCTATCACAGATACGCAGTATTTT	CASSAITDTQYF
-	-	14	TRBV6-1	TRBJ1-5	TGTGCCAGCAGTGACAATTCAGGGAATCAGCCCCAGCATTTT	CASSDNSGNQPQHF
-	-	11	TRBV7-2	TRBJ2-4	TGTGCCAGCGGCGCAGGGGACATTCAGTACTTC	CASGAGDIQYF